Here is one T cell receptor (beta chain) with its context. These data belong to a study of human T cells and chemical hapten exposure. Study-level background: Throughout a study of 20 to 25 weeks, patients underwent weekly scalp administration of diphenylcyclopropenone doses.

Germline lookup yields CDR1 SQVTM and CDR2 ANQGSEA. V shed 3 bases and J 0 bases; nucleotides not matched to a gene: 11. The CDR3 runs 17 residues. Sample time point: pre-sensitization, week 0. The treatment here: therapeutic diphenylcyclopropenone sensitization with weekly scalp DPC. Each CDR3 protein is one row after TCRdb ran MiXCR on the RACE reads. Of about 80,000 distinct CDR3 sequences listed, around 15% were seen once; the top ten hold roughly 4.6%. The receptor's source is a woman between 45 and 60 years old with alopecia areata. Some clones in this sample may be carry-over from other donors' samples. This specimen was whole blood, taken in connection with sensitization to the hapten diphenylcyclopropenone (DPC). The chain uses TRBV29-1 and TRBJ2-7, with TRBD2 matching over 10 bases. The CDR3: CSVDAPSLAGSSYEQYF. CDR3 coding DNA: TGCAGCGTTGATGCCCCCTCACTAGCGGGGAGCTCCTACGAGCAGTACTTC.